This entry features one TCR beta chain sequence. This sample was included in a study of T cell changes during pregnancy in multiple sclerosis. V trimming: 4 bases; J trimming: 8 bases; junction bases outside the gene matches: 23. This CDR3 is built from 20 residues. CDR1 SGHRS and CDR2 YFSETQ come from the germline V gene. Using immunoSEQ multiplex PCR, the repertoire was profiled, and TCRdb retains in-frame clones only, with some absent. The sample yields tens of thousands of clones, 80% to 90% seen once. Specimen: CD4+ T cells from peripheral blood mononuclear cells, collected in the first trimester of pregnancy. The V and J genes are TRBV5-1 and TRBJ2-1, with 11 bases that match TRBD2. The sequence was obtained from a female donor with multiple sclerosis, enrolled in a pregnancy study. The CDR3 loop is CASSQTGGGSGRAVFHEQFF. The CDR3 coding sequence is TGCGCCAGCAGCCAGACAGGAGGGGGTAGCGGGAGGGCCGTGTTCCATGAGCAGTTCTTC.